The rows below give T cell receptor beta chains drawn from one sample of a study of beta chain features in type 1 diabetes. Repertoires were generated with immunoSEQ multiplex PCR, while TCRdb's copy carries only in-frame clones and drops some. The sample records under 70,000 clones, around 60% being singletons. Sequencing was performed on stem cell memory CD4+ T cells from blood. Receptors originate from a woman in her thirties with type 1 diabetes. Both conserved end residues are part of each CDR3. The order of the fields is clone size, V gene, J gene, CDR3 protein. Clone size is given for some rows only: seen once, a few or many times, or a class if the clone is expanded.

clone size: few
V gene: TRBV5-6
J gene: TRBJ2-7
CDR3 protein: CASSVTGSYEQYF

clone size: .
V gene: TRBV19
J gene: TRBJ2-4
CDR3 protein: CASSMGSSQNIQYF

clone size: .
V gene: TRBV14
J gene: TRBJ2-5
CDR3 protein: CASGGAEETQYF

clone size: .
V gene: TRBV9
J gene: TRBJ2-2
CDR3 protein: CASSVRHVAGELFF

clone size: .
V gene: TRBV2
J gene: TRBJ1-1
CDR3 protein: CASRGTGGDTEAFF

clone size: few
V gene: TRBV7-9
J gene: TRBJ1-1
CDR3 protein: CASSWGTGVSEAFF

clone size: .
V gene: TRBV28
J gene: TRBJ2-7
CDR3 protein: CASSSGLDYEQYF

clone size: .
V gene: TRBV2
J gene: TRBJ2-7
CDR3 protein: CASSEGPHEQYF

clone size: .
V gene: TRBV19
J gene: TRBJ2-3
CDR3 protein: CASTATASTDTQYF

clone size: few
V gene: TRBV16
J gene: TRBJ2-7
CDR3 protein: CASLIPGGHTYEQYF

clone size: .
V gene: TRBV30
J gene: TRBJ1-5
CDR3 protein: CAWSGQGTDQPQHF

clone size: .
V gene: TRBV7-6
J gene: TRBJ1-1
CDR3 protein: CASSLEGRHTEAFF

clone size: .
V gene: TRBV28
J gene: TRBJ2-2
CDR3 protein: CASSPRPSNTGELFF

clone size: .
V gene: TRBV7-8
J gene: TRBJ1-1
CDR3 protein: CASSLGPGMGTEAFF

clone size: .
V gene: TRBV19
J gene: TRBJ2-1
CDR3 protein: CASSIAGGPFSYNEQFF

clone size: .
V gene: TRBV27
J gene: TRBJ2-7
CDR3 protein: CASSPPGQRYEQYF

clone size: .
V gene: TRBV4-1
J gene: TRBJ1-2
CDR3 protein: CASSQEQGSYGYTF

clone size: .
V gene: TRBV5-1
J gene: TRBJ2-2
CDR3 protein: CASSLAGGEDTGELFF

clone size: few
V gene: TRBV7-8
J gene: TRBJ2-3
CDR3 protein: CASSRGWGDRASDTQYF

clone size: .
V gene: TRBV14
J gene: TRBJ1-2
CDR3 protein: CASSQGTGYYGYTF

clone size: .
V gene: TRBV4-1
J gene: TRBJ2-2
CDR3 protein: CASSQHPGQWELFF

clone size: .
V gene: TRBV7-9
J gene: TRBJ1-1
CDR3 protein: CASSLGTDTEAFF

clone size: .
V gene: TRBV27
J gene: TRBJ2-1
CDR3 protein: CASSFQGAKNEQFF

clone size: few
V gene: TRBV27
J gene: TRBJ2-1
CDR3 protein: CASSLSISYNEQFF

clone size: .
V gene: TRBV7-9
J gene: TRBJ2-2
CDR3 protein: CASSFPVGQGAGGTGELFF

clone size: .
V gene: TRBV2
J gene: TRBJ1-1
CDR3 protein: CASSDLDRPRGAFF

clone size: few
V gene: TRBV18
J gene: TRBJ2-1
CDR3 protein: CASSPSSGSTYNEQFF

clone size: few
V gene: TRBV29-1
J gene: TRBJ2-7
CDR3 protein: CSVGTAVDDEQYF

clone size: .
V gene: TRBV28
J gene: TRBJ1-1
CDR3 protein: CASRLLGNTEAFF

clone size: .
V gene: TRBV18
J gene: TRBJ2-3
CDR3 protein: CASSPPYPSTDTQYF

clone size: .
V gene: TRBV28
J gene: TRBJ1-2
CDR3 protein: CASATAGGIRGYTF

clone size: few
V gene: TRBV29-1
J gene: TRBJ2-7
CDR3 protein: CSVEDRTFSYEQYF

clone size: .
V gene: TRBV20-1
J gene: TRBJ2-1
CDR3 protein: CSASEFNEQFF

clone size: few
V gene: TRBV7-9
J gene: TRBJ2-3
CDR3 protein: CASSPTWTSGVPTDTQYF

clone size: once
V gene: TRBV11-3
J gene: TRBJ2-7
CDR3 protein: CASSSHMRASGKRYEQYF

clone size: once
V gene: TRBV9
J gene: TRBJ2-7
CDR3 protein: CASSAGLAGNEQYF

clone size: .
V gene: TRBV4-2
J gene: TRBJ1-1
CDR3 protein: CASSQPQDYTEAFF

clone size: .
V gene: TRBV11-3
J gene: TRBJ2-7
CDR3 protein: CAVGQDSYEQYF

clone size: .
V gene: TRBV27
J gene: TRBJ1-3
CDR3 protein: CASSRGGVIGNTIYF

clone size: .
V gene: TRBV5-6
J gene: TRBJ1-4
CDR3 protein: CASRPGANEKLFF

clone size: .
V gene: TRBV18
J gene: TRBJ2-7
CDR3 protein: CASSPSGTSSTYEQYF

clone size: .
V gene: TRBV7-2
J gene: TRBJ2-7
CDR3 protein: CASSVKRELFYEQYF

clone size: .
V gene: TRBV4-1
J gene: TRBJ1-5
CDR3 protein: CASSPLAGNNQPQHF

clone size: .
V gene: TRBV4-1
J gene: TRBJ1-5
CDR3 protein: CASSQVGVRPNQPQHF

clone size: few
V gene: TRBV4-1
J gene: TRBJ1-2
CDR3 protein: CASSQAARNYGYTF

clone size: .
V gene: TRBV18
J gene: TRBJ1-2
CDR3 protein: CASSSDHRADYGYTF

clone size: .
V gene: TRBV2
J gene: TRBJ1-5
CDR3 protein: CASSRGGGNQPQHF

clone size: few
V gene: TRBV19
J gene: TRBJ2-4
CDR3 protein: CASSINPGAKNIQYF

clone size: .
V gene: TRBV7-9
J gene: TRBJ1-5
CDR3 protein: CASSFEGTRPQHF

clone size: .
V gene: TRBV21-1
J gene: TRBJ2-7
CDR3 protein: CASSNPRLAGRPTYEQYF

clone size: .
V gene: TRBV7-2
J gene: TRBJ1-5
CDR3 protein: CASSLSGDNQPQHF

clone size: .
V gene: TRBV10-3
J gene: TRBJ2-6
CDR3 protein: CAISENTAGANVLTF

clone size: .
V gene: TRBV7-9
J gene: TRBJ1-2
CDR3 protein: CASSVGQGEIGYGYTF

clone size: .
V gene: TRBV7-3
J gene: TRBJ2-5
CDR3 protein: CASSLFSQGGTQYF

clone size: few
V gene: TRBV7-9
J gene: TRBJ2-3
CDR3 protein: CASSAGTSGTDTQYF

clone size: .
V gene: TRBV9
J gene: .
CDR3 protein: CASSVSARGLKYEQYF

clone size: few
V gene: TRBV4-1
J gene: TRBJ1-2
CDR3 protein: CASSRDSGMSNYGYTF

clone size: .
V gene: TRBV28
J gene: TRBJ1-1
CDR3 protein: CASSQTGAGTEAFF

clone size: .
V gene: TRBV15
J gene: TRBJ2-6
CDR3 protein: CATSPTGANVLTF